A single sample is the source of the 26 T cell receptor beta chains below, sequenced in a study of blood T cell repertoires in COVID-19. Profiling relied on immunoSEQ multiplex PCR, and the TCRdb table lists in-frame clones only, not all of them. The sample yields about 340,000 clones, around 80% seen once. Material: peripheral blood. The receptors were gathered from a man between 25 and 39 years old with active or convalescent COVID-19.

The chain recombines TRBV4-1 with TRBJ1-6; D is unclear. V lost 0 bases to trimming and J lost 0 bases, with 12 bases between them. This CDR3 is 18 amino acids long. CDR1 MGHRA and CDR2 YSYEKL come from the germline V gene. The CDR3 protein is CASSQDPQASSYNSPLHF. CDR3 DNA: TGCGCCAGCAGCCAAGATCCCCAGGCGAGCTCCTATAATTCACCCCTCCACTTT.

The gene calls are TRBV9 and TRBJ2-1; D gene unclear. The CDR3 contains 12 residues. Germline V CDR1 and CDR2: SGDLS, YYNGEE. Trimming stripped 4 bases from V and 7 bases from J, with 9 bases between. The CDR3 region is CASSPPENEQFF. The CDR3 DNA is TGTGCCAGCAGCCCCCCAGAAAATGAGCAGTTCTTC.

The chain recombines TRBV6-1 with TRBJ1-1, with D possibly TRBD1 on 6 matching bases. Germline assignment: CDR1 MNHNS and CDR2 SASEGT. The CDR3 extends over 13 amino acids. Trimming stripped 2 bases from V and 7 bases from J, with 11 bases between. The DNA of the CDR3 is TGTGCCAGCAGTGAATGGGGGCCACTTGAAGCTTTCTTT. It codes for CASSEWGPLEAFF.

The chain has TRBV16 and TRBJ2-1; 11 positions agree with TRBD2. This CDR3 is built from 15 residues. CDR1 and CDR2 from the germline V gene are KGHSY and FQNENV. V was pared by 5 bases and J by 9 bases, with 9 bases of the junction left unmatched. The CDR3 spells CASSTLAGGRGEQFF. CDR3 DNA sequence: TGTGCCAGCAGCACCCTAGCGGGAGGCCGGGGTGAGCAGTTCTTC.

The CDR3 DNA reads TGTGCCAGCAGACCAGCCGGAGCCCGGGAGACCCAGTACTTC. It codes for CASRPAGARETQYF. V usage is TRBV11-2 and J usage is TRBJ2-5; D call uncertain. Germline V CDR1 and CDR2: SGHAT, FQNNGV. This CDR3 spans 14 amino acids. With 6 bases removed from V and 5 bases from J, the gap between germline ends came to 16 bases.

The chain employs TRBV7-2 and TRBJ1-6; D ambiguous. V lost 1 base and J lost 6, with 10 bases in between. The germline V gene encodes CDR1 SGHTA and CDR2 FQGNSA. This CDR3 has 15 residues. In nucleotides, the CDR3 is TGTGCCAGCAGCTTAGAACAATGGAGTAATTCACCCCTCCACTTT. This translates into CASSLEQWSNSPLHF.

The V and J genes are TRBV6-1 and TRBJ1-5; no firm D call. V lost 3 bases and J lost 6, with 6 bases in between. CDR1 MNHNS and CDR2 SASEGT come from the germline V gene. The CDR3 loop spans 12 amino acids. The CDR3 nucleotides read TGTGCCAGCAGTGATAGCGGTCAGCCCCAGCATTTT. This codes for CASSDSGQPQHF.

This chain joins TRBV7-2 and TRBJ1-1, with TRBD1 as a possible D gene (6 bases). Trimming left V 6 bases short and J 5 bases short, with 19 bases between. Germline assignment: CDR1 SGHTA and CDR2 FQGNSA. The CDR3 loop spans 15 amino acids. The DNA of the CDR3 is TGTGCCAGCAGTTTACAGGGTTCGTTGGGAACTGAAGCTTTCTTT. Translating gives CASSLQGSLGTEAFF.

In nucleotides, the CDR3 is TGTGCCAGCAGGCCCCCGGGACTAGCGGGTCGGGAGCAGTACTTC. This gives the protein CASRPPGLAGREQYF. V is TRBV6-5 and J is TRBJ2-7; 12 bases agree with TRBD2. This CDR3 region has 15 residues. J lost 7 bases, V lost 6 bases, and 10 bases had no gene match. The germline CDR1 and CDR2 sequences are MNHEY and SVGAGI.

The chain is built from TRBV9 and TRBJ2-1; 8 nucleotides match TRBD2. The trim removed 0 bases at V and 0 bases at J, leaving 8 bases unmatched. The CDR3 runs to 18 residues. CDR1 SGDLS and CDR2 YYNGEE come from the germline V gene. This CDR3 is CASSVGGGGPSSYNEQFF. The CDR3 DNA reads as TGTGCCAGCAGCGTAGGAGGCGGGGGGCCTAGCTCCTACAATGAGCAGTTCTTC.

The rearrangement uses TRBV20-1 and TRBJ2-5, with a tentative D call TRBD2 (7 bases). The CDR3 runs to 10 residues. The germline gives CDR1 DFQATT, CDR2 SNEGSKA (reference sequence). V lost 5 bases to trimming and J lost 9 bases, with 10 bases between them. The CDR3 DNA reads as TGCAGTGCTGGGGGGGCGGCCCAGTACTTC. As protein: CSAGGAAQYF.

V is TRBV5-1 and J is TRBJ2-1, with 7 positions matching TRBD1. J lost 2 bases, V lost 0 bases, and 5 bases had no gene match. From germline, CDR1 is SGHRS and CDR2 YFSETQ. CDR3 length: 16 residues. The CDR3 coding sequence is TGCGCCAGCAGCTTGGGGTACAGGGGCCCCTACAATGAGCAGTTCTTC. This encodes CASSLGYRGPYNEQFF. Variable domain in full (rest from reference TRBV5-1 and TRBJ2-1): KAGVTQTPRYLIKTRGQQVTLSCSPISGHRSVSWYQQTPGQGLQFLFEYFSETQRNKGNFPGRFSGRQFSNSRSEMNVSTLELGDSALYLCASSLGYRGPYNEQFFGPGTRLTVL.

The CDR3 DNA reads as TGTGCCAGCGGACAGGGTTGGAGGGAGTTCTTC. This sequence encodes CASGQGWREFF. The rearrangement uses TRBV28 and TRBJ2-1; 8 nucleotides line up with TRBD1. V lost 8 bases, J lost 14 bases, and 8 bases stayed unmatched. Germline V gives CDR1 MDHEN, CDR2 SYDVKM. The CDR3 has 11 amino acids. Filled out from reference TRBV28 and TRBJ2-1, the complete variable domain reads DVKVTQSSRYLVKRTGEKVFLECVQDMDHENMFWYRQDPGLGLRLIYFSYDVKMKEKGDIPEGYSVSREKKERFSLILESASTNQTSMYLCASGQGWREFFGPGTRLTVL.

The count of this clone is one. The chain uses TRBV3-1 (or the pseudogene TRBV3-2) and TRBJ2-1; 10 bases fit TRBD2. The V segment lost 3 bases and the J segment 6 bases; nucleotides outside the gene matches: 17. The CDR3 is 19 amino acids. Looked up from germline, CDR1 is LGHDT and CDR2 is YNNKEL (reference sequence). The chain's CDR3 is CASSQRQGKRSGRANEQFF. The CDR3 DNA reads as TGTGCCAGCAGCCAGCGACAGGGGAAGAGAAGCGGGAGGGCCAATGAGCAGTTCTTC.

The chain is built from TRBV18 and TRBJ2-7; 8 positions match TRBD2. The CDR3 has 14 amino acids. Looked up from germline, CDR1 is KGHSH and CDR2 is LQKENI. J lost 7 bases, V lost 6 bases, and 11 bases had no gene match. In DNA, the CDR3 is TGTGCCAGCTCCCCTTTAGCGGGAAGTTCTGAGCAGTACTTC. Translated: CASSPLAGSSEQYF.

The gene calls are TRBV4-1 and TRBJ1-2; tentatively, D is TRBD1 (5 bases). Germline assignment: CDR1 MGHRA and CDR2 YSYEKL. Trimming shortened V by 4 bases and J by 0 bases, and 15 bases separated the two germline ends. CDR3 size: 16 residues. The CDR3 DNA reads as TGCGCCAGCAGCCTGCCGGGACTTCCTTCTAACTATGGCTACACCTTC. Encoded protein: CASSLPGLPSNYGYTF.

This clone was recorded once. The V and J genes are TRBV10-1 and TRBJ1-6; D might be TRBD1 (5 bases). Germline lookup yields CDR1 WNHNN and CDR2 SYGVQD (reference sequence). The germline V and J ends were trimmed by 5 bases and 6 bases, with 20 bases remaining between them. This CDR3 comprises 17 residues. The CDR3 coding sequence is TGCGCCAGCAGTCTAGGCCCACCGGGACTGACTAATTCACCCCTCCACTTT. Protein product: CASSLGPPGLTNSPLHF.

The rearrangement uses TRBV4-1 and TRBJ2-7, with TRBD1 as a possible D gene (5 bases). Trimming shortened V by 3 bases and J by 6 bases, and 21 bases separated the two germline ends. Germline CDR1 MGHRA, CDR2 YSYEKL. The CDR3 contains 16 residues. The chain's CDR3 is CASSHVETQGASEQYF. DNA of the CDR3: TGCGCCAGCAGCCACGTAGAAACGCAGGGCGCCTCCGAGCAGTACTTC.

The CDR3 sequence: CAISDAGGNDGYTF. CDR3 sequence (DNA): TGTGCCATCAGTGACGCAGGGGGCAATGATGGCTACACCTTC. The chain couples TRBV10-3 to TRBJ1-2, with 8 bases identical to TRBD1. Germline V lookup: CDR1 ENHRY, CDR2 SYGVKD. The CDR3 is 14 amino acids. The V segment lost 3 bases and the J segment 6 bases; nucleotides outside the gene matches: 6.

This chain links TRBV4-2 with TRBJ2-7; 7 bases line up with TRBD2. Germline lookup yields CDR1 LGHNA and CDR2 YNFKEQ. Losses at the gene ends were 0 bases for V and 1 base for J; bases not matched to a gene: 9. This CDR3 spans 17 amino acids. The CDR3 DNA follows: TGTGCCAGCAGCCAAGAAGGGTCCGGGACTAAATCCTACGAGCAGTACTTC. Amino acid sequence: CASSQEGSGTKSYEQYF.

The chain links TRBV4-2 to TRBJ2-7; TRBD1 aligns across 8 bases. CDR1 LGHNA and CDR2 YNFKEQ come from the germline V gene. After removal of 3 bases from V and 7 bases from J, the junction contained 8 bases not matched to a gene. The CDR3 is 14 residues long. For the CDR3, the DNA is TGTGCCAGCAGCCACCCGACAGGGGACGGAGAGCAGTACTTC. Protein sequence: CASSHPTGDGEQYF.

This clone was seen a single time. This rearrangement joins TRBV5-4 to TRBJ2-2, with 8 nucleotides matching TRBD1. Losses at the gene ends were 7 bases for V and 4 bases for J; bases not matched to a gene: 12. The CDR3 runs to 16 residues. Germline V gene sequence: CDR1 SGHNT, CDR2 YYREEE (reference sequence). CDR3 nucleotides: TGTGCCAGCGGCGGACAGGGTTTTGCACCCACCGGGGAGCTGTTTTTT. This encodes CASGGQGFAPTGELFF.

The CDR3 here is CASSPLGGVGTQYF. CDR3 DNA: TGTGCCAGCAGTCCCCTAGGAGGGGTTGGTACGCAGTATTTT. The chain is built from TRBV6-6 and TRBJ2-3, with D tentatively TRBD2 (6 bases). CDR1 MNHNY and CDR2 SVGAGI come from the germline V gene (reference sequence). The V gene lost 5 bases and the J gene lost 8 bases, with 17 bases spanning the gap. CDR3 length equals 14 residues.

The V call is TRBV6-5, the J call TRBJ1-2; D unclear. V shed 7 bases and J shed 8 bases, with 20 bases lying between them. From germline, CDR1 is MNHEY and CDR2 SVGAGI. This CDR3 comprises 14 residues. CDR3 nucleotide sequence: TGTGCCAGCACCGAGAATGGAGGCAACATGGGCTACACCTTC. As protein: CASTENGGNMGYTF.

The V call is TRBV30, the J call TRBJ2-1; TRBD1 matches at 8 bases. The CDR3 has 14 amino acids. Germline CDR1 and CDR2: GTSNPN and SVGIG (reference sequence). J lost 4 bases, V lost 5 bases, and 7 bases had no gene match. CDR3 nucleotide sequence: TGTGCCTGGGCTCCCGGGACAGGTTACAATGAGCAGTTCTTC. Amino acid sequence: CAWAPGTGYNEQFF.

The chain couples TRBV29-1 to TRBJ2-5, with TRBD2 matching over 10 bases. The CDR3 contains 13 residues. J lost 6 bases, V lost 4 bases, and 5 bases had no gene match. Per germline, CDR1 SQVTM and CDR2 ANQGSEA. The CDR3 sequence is CSVGSGGRQTQYF. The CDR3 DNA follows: TGCAGCGTTGGTAGCGGGGGGAGACAGACCCAGTACTTC.